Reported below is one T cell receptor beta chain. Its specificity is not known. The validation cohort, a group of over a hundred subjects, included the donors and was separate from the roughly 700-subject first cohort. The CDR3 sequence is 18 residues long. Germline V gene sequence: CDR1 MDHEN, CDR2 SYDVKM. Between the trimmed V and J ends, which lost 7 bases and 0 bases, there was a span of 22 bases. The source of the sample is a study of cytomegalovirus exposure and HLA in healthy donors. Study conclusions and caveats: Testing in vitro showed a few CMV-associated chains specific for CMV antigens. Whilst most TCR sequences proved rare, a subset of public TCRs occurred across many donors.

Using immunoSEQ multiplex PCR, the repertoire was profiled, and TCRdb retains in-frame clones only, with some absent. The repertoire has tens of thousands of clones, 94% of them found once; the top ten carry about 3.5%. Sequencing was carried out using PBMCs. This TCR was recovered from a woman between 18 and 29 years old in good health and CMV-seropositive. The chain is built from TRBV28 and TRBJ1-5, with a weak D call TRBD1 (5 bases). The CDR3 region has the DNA TGTGCCAGCACCCCAAGGGCCAGGGACTTCTATAGCAATCAGCCCCAGCATTTT. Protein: CASTPRARDFYSNQPQHF.